This T cell receptor beta chain was recorded in a study of tumor-infiltrating lymphocytes in primary liver carcinoma. Whole-study results and caveats: Blood's top-250-clone fraction was significantly lower than that of tumors (p = 0.039). Just around 7-24% of top clones spanned all five tumor regions.

Germline V gene data show CDR1 as MNHEY and CDR2 as SVGEGT. There are 14 residues in the CDR3. Concerning this clonotype: As yet, its antigen is unknown. At one of its ends the junction is not consistent with the germline gene, which may arise from a read error.

Total RNA and DNA came together from roughly 20-30 mg of bulk tissue without cell sorting. Priming with a constant-region primer yielded TCR beta cDNA from about 480 ng total RNA. Three nested multiplex PCR rounds of slightly modified ARM-PCR generated TCR beta libraries. With TRBV1-TRBV30 forward primers and a C-beta reverse primer, the first two PCR rounds were run for roughly 9 cycles each. TCRdb re-derived calls from the multiplex PCR reads in MiXCR, one entry per CDR3 protein. Of approximately 37,000 distinct CDR3 sequences listed, around 74% are singletons. The source is a man aged 40-49 years with primary liver carcinoma and hepatitis B virus infection. Sequenced material: liver tumor tissue from sampling region 4. Subset defined: tumor region T4, right-lateral pole. The rearrangement uses TRBV6-2 or TRBV6-3 and TRBJ2-7; 9 positions agree with TRBD1. CDR3 residues: CAGSLRDRAHGQCF. CDR3 DNA sequence: TGTGCCGGCAGCCTCCGGGACAGGGCCCACGGGCAGTGCTTC.